What follows are 26 T cell receptor beta chains derived from one specimen sequenced in a study of blood T cells in healthy people across ages. Then a second PCR, running roughly 7 to 11 cycles, was carried out with a sample-barcoded 5' primer and a J-beta primer mix. A single record per CDR3 protein comes from TCRdb applying MiXCR to the 5' RACE reads. Of around 1.5 million distinct CDR3 sequences listed, roughly 59% are singletons. Sequencing was done on a sample of blood. These receptors were taken from a man in his late teens or twenties in good health.

With regard to this clonotype: The germline gene is not matched at one end of the junction; a read error may be the cause. The chain recombines TRBV25-1 with TRBJ1-1; 7 nucleotides match TRBD1. CDR1 MGHDK and CDR2 SYGVNS come from the germline V gene. The CDR3 extends over 14 amino acids. Here the CDR3 reads CTSSEGQLNTEAFF. CDR3 nucleotide sequence: TGTACCAGCAGTGAGGGACAGCTGAACACTGAAGCTTTCTTT. The full variable domain, its missing parts supplied by reference TRBV25-1 and TRBJ1-1, is EADIYQTPRYLVIGTGKKITLECSQTMGHDKMYWYQQDPGMELHLIHYSYGVNSTEKGDLSSESTVSRIRTEHFPLTLESARPSHTSQYLCTSSEGQLNTEAFFGQGTRLTVV.

This clonotype was seen only a few times. This sequence joins TRBV7-2 and TRBJ2-5; no definite D call. Judging by the DNA end, TRBJ2-7 fits better; the J call may be wrong. The germline V gene encodes CDR1 SGHTA and CDR2 FQGNSA. CDR3 length: 13 amino acids. The CDR3 sequence is CASSLERVVEQYF. The CDR3 DNA sequence: TGTGCCAGCAGCTTAGAAAGGGTTGTCGAGCAGTACTTC.

V and J are TRBV25-1 and TRBJ1-1; TRBD1 might be the D (6 bases). V lost 5 bases and J lost 4, with 14 bases in between. CDR1 and CDR2 from the germline V gene are MGHDK and SYGVNS. The CDR3 has 14 residues. The CDR3 sequence: CASSSGVGRTEAFF. The CDR3 DNA follows: TGTGCCAGCAGTTCAGGGGTGGGTCGCACTGAAGCTTTCTTT.

This clonotype was recorded a few times. V usage is TRBV29-1 and J usage is TRBJ2-7; 11 positions match TRBD1. The CDR3 sequence is 14 residues long. Germline lookup yields CDR1 SQVTM and CDR2 ANQGSEA. The V and J ends lost 5 bases and 3 bases, in that order; junction bases with no gene match: 6. The CDR3, as DNA: TGCAGCGTTCCCGGGACAGGGGGGTTCTACGAGCAGTACTTC. As protein: CSVPGTGGFYEQYF.

This chain's CDR3 is CSARARLAGMSEQYF. DNA of the CDR3: TGCAGTGCTAGAGCTCGACTAGCGGGGATGAGTGAGCAGTACTTC. The chain joins TRBV20-1 to TRBJ2-5; 11 nucleotides agree with TRBD2. The CDR3 has 15 residues. V lost 1 base and J lost 11; bases outside the gene matches: 12. Germline V gene lookup returns CDR1 DFQATT and CDR2 SNEGSKA (reference sequence).

The chain recombines TRBV5-1 with TRBJ2-3; TRBD2 agrees at 9 bases. CDR1 and CDR2 (germline): SGHRS, YFSETQ. V lost 0 bases to trimming and J lost 2 bases; unmatched junction nucleotides: 7. This CDR3 region has 17 residues. CDR3 sequence reads: CASSLDKREAFTDTQYF. In DNA form, the CDR3 reads TGCGCCAGCAGCTTGGATAAGCGGGAGGCATTCACAGATACGCAGTATTTT.

V and J are TRBV6-5 and TRBJ2-3; 14 bases fit TRBD2. The junction had 1 base not matched to a gene; V was cut back by 3 bases and J by 5 bases. Germline lookup yields CDR1 MNHEY and CDR2 SVGAGI. CDR3 size: 15 residues. The CDR3 coding sequence is TGTGCCAGCAGTTATGGGACTAGCGGGAGAGATACGCAGTATTTT. As protein: CASSYGTSGRDTQYF.

This chain uses TRBV9 with TRBJ2-7; the match to TRBD1 covers 10 bases. The CDR3 sequence is 14 residues long. CDR1 and CDR2 (germline): SGDLS, YYNGEE. Trimming at V came to 2 bases and at J to 4 bases, leaving 3 bases not matched to a gene. For the CDR3, the DNA is TGTGCCAGCAGCGTGGGACAGGGGTGGTACGAGCAGTACTTC. Encoded protein: CASSVGQGWYEQYF.

The chain couples TRBV30 to TRBJ1-2; 7 bases map to TRBD1. The V gene end was trimmed by 4 bases and the J gene end by 3 bases; junction bases not matched to a gene: 2. The CDR3 runs 12 residues. CDR1 is GTSNPN, CDR2 SVGIG, per germline (reference sequence). The CDR3 here is CAWTTGDYGYTF. The CDR3 nucleotides are TGTGCCTGGACTACAGGGGACTATGGCTACACCTTC.

The chain employs TRBV12-5 and TRBJ2-3, with TRBD2 identical over 8 bases. The V gene's germline CDR1 is LGHNT and CDR2 FRNRAP. The V gene end was trimmed by 6 bases and the J gene end by 0 bases; junction bases not matched to a gene: 8. CDR3 length: 16 residues. In nucleotides, the CDR3 is TGTGCTAGTGGCCTCGGACTAGCAGGTAGCACAGATACGCAGTATTTT. Encoded protein: CASGLGLAGSTDTQYF.

The J gene is TRBJ1-2, the V gene TRBV6-2 or TRBV6-3; D ambiguous. This CDR3 spans 14 amino acids. V lost 5 bases and J lost 3, with 13 bases in between. Per the germline V gene, CDR1 is MNHEY and CDR2 is SVGEGT. The CDR3: CASSPWESYYGYTF. CDR3 in DNA: TGTGCCAGCAGTCCCTGGGAGAGCTACTATGGCTACACCTTC.

This clonotype was counted only a few times. The CDR3 region has the DNA TGTGCCAGCAGCTCGGGGGAGATTTATGGCTACACCTTC. Protein product: CASSSGEIYGYTF. The rearrangement links TRBV27 to TRBJ1-2; possible D gene TRBD1, 5 bases. The V and J ends lost 6 bases and 5 bases respectively, with 13 bases between them. CDR1 MNHEY and CDR2 SMNVEV come from the germline V gene (reference sequence). The CDR3 contains 13 residues.

The table lists this clonotype with a few counts. The chain links TRBV9 to TRBJ1-2, with D uncertain. Germline V gives CDR1 SGDLS, CDR2 YYNGEE. Trimming shortened V by 2 bases and J by 2 bases, and 10 bases separated the two germline ends. This CDR3 region has 14 residues. CDR3: CASSVSGQNYGYTF. DNA of the CDR3: TGTGCCAGCAGCGTTTCTGGTCAGAACTATGGCTACACCTTC.

This clonotype has just one count. The J gene is TRBJ2-1, the V gene TRBV29-1, with 12 nucleotides matching TRBD2. V dropped 6 bases and J dropped 7; count of bases not matched to a gene: 4. The CDR3 extends over 13 amino acids. Germline-derived CDR1 and CDR2 are SQVTM and ANQGSEA. CDR3 loop: CSVSGTSGNEQFF. DNA of the CDR3: TGCAGCGTATCCGGGACTAGCGGGAATGAGCAGTTCTTC.

With respect to this clonotype: This may be a read error, as it is one base from a much larger clone. V gene TRBV4-1 combines with J gene TRBJ2-5, with TRBD1 matching 11 bases. The CDR3 contains 16 residues. Germline CDR1 and CDR2: MGHRA and YSYEKL. The ends lost 1 base at V and 4 bases at J; junction bases unmatched: 5. The CDR3 DNA is TGCGCCAGCAGCCAAGGGGACAGGGGGGATATAGAGACCCAGTACTTC. Translating it yields CASSQGDRGDIETQYF.

The rearrangement links TRBV20-1 to TRBJ1-1; D not certain. The CDR3 is made up of 14 amino acids. CDR1 is DFQATT and CDR2 is SNEGSKA in the germline V gene (reference sequence). V lost 1 base to trimming and J lost 0 bases, with 9 bases between them. This CDR3 reads CSARAPGLNTEAFF. DNA of the CDR3: TGCAGTGCTAGAGCCCCAGGTTTGAACACTGAAGCTTTCTTT.

The gene calls are TRBV29-1 and TRBJ1-1; the D is unclear. The germline V gene encodes CDR1 SQVTM and CDR2 ANQGSEA. Trimming left V 7 bases short and J 1 base short, with 10 bases between. This CDR3 has 12 residues. CDR3 sequence reads: CSASVQNTEAFF. The CDR3 region has the DNA TGCAGCGCGAGCGTCCAGAACACTGAAGCTTTCTTT.

About this clonotype: Relative to the germline gene, one junction end is altered; a read error may explain this. This chain joins TRBV29-1 and TRBJ1-2; D perhaps matches TRBD1 (6 bases). The CDR3 is 13 amino acids. Per germline, CDR1 SQVTM and CDR2 ANQGSEA. The CDR3 reads CGVAVRGRFGYTF. Written as DNA, the CDR3 is TGCGGCGTTGCTGTCAGGGGAAGGTTCGGCTACACCTTC.

The CDR3 DNA reads TGTGCCAGCAGCAAACAAACGGGGAGTGGCCGGAATTCACCCCTCCACTTT. Its translation: CASSKQTGSGRNSPLHF. This sequence joins TRBV21-1 and TRBJ1-6. TRBV21-1 is listed as a pseudogene. The CDR3 spans 17 residues.

This clonotype appeared a few times. The rearrangement links TRBV29-1 to TRBJ2-7; D unresolved. This CDR3 contains 13 residues. CDR1 SQVTM and CDR2 ANQGSEA come from the germline V gene. Trimming left V 0 bases short and J 0 bases short, with 6 bases between. The CDR3 loop reads CSVEDVSSYEQYF. The DNA for the CDR3 is TGCAGCGTTGAAGATGTCAGCTCCTACGAGCAGTACTTC.

The chain recombines TRBV7-8 with TRBJ2-6, with a tentative D call TRBD2 (7 bases). V was clipped by 8 bases and J by 2 bases, with 13 bases between them. The germline V gene encodes CDR1 SGHVS and CDR2 FQNEAQ. The CDR3 spans 15 residues. Here the CDR3 reads CASHMGGPGANVLTF. The DNA of the CDR3 is TGTGCCAGCCATATGGGGGGGCCTGGGGCCAACGTCCTGACTTTC.

This clonotype was seen ten or more times. The genes are TRBV29-1 and TRBJ2-7; D uncertain. The length of the CDR3 is 12 residues. V was trimmed by 4 bases and J by 7 bases, leaving 14 bases between them. Germline assignment: CDR1 SQVTM and CDR2 ANQGSEA. The chain's CDR3 is CSVVSGSVEQYF. DNA for the CDR3: TGCAGCGTTGTGAGTGGGTCCGTAGAGCAGTACTTC.

The table lists this clonotype with a count of one. V and J are TRBV4-1 and TRBJ2-5; TRBD1 aligns across 9 bases. In germline, CDR1 is MGHRA, CDR2 YSYEKL. This CDR3 spans 16 amino acids. V trimming: 3 bases; J trimming: 1 base; junction bases outside the gene matches: 6. This CDR3 reads CASSHRTTGGQETQYF. The CDR3, as DNA: TGCGCCAGCAGCCACCGAACGACAGGGGGCCAAGAGACCCAGTACTTC.

In its sample, this clonotype was seen once. CDR3 sequence: CSATRGGRETQYF. The CDR3 region has the DNA TGCAGTGCTACCCGAGGGGGAAGGGAGACCCAGTACTTC. The V gene is TRBV20-1, the J gene TRBJ2-5; the D gene is possibly TRBD1 (6 bases). The CDR3 length is 13 residues. From germline, CDR1 is DFQATT and CDR2 SNEGSKA (reference sequence). The V and J ends lost 4 bases and 5 bases respectively, with 14 bases between them.

Worth noting for this clonotype: This may stem from a read error, because a much larger clone lies one nucleotide away. The V call is TRBV29-1, the J call TRBJ2-5; D might be TRBD2 (6 bases). CDR3 length: 14 amino acids. Germline-derived CDR1 and CDR2 are SQVTM and ANQGSEA. Here the CDR3 DNA reads TGCAGCGTCGCCGGGAGCCTAAACCAAGAGACCCGGTACTTC. It codes for CSVAGSLNQETRYF.

CDR3: CSARSNSPLHF. The CDR3 bases are TGCAGTGCCAGGAGTAATTCACCCCTCCACTTT. The V and J genes are TRBV20-1 and TRBJ1-6; D unclear. Trimming left V 6 bases short and J 6 bases short, with 6 bases between. The germline gives CDR1 DFQATT, CDR2 SNEGSKA (reference sequence). The CDR3 covers 11 residues.